This T cell receptor (beta chain) came from a study of regulatory T cells in long-lasting Graves disease. As for the study in general: For a period under 3 months, newly diagnosed Graves' patients had taken antithyroid drugs. Whole-study findings and limits: Newly diagnosed patients shared 850 to 1,000 public clonotypes; persistent patients shared more than 2,500.

TCR beta libraries were built with iRepertoire HTBI primers and Arm-PCR of CDR3 regions. Authors' methods: Sample data revealed about 60 TRBV and over 12 TRBJ segments. TCRdb reprocessed the multiplex PCR reads via MiXCR and lists one record per CDR3 protein. It is TCRdb's table, rather than the study itself, that gives the V and J calls and clone size. The sample has roughly 380,000 distinct CDR3 sequences; less than 20% are singletons. Time point meaning: newly diagnosed GD, antithyroid drugs for less than 3 months. Construction of the TCR library relied on RNA isolated from PBMCs. This clonotype was seen only a few times. Its antigen is not known. Germline V gene lookup returns CDR1 SQVTM and CDR2 ANQGSEA. Trimming shortened V by 0 bases and J by 7 bases, and 18 bases separated the two germline ends. This CDR3 region has 15 residues.

The clonotype originates from a female donor with Graves disease. The sequencing used peripheral blood mononuclear cells (PBMCs), collected at new diagnosis, from a patient treated with antithyroid drugs. The chain uses TRBV29-1 and TRBJ2-5; D unresolved. CDR3 sequence reads: CSVEDRPRPVGTQYF. DNA for the CDR3: TGCAGCGTTGAAGACCGGCCGAGGCCCGTGGGGACCCAGTACTTC. Combining the CDR3 with reference TRBV29-1 and TRBJ2-5 gives the whole variable domain SAVISQKPSRDICQRGTSLTIQCQVDSQVTMMFWYRQQPGQSLTLIATANQGSEATYESGFVIDKFPISRPNLTFSTLTVSNMSPEDSSIYLCSVEDRPRPVGTQYFGPGTRLLVL.